This T cell receptor beta chain comes out of a study of PD-L1 blockade in urothelial cancer. The overall study: Prior chemotherapy in patients spanned 0 to 3 regimens. Once treatment had started, blood was analyzed at 3 weeks (second dose) and again at 6 weeks. Blood samples contained a median about 130,000 T cells.

V dropped 4 bases and J dropped 3; count of bases not matched to a gene: 9. The CDR3 totals 16 residues. CDR1 and CDR2 (germline): SGHRS, YFSETQ. Stated time point: pretreatment peripheral blood. Sequencing used immunoSEQ multiplex PCR; TCRdb keeps in-frame clones, though not all of them. This sample has about 72,000 clones; 86% occur once, and the top ten carry 15%. Sequencing used PBMCs, obtained around atezolizumab (anti-PD-L1) treatment. J is TRBJ2-4 and V is TRBV5-1; 8 positions match TRBD1. The TCR comes from a man aged 55 to 69 with urothelial cancer. CDR3 residues: CASSELTGVDKNIQYF. The CDR3 nucleotides are TGCGCCAGCAGCGAACTGACAGGGGTTGACAAAAACATTCAGTACTTC.